A single sample is the source of the 5 T cell receptor beta chains below, sequenced in a study of prognosis after radiotherapy for stage I lung cancer. Two rounds of multiplex PCR amplified TCR beta CDR3 from genomic DNA. First-round PCR used primers specific to each TRBV and TRBJ gene. TCRdb passed the multiplex PCR reads through MiXCR, listing each CDR3 protein once. Of more than 25,000 distinct CDR3 sequences listed, about 32% are singletons. This specimen was PBMCs, taken before or after stereotactic body radiation therapy (not recorded which). All receptors derive from a donor aged 50 or older with non-small cell lung cancer.

There are many counts of this clonotype. The gene calls are TRBV5-4 and TRBJ2-2; possibly TRBD2 for D (6 bases). The CDR3 consists of 15 residues. V lost 5 bases and J lost 3, with 14 bases in between. Germline V gene data show CDR1 as SGHNT and CDR2 as YYREEE (reference sequence). The CDR3, as DNA: TGTGCCAGCAGTGAGAGGGGCGGGGACACCGGGGAGCTGTTTTTT. Translated: CASSERGGDTGELFF.

Comment on this clonotype: This likely came from a read error, as a far larger clone is one base away. This sequence joins TRBV6-6 and TRBJ2-3; D uncertain. V lost 7 bases to trimming and J lost 5 bases, with 16 bases between them. The CDR3 length is 14 residues. In germline, CDR1 is MNHNY, CDR2 SVGAGI (reference sequence). The CDR3: CASISRSMVDTQYF. The CDR3 DNA reads as TGTGCCAGCATAAGCAGGTCTATGGTAGATACGCAGTATTTT.

This clonotype was seen repeatedly, ten times or more. The chain has TRBV7-6 and TRBJ1-6; 8 bases map to TRBD1. The trim removed 3 bases at V and 10 bases at J, leaving 8 bases unmatched. This CDR3 region has 15 residues. Germline values: CDR1 SGHVS, CDR2 FNYEAQ. The CDR3, as DNA: TGTGCCAGCAGCTTCTCAGGGGGCCCGGGCTCACCCCTCCACTTT. Translation gives CASSFSGGPGSPLHF.

At least ten counts were recorded for this clonotype. The chain uses TRBV5-1 and TRBJ2-5; 7 nucleotides line up with TRBD2. Germline CDR1 is SGHRS and CDR2 is YFSETQ. The CDR3 is 14 residues long. J gave up 4 bases and V 0 bases, and 3 bases lay outside the gene matches. CDR3 coding DNA: TGCGCCAGCAGCTTGGGGACTAGTTCAGAGACCCAGTACTTC. Protein: CASSLGTSSETQYF.

This clonotype was detected ten times or more. The chain joins TRBV3-1 to TRBJ1-4; D unresolved. V was pared by 0 bases and J by 14 bases, with 19 bases between. CDR1 and CDR2 from the germline V gene are LGHDT and YNNKEL (reference sequence). This CDR3 contains 15 residues. The CDR3 loop reads CASSQEEVFPQGLFF. The DNA for the CDR3 is TGTGCCAGCAGCCAAGAAGAAGTTTTCCCCCAAGGGCTGTTTTTT.